Listed here are 27 T cell receptor beta chains from one sample, sequenced in a study of T cell repertoires in cytomegalovirus infection. What these receptors recognize is not known. TCRdb ran MiXCR on the reads and lists one entry per CDR3 protein. This sample yields approximately 910,000 distinct CDR3 sequences, of which roughly 30% are seen a single time; around an eighth belongs to the top ten. Material: cultured CD8+ T cells from PBMCs, obtained from culture after CMV antigen stimulation. These receptors came from a human donor in good health (CMV status not recorded). Some clones in this sample may be carry-over from other donors' samples.

The V and J genes are TRBV5-6 and TRBJ1-3, with D unclear. Germline CDR1 and CDR2: SGHDT and YYEEEE. Trimming removed 2 bases at V and 0 bases at J, with 9 bases between. The CDR3 length is 15 residues. The CDR3 reads CASSLTENSGNTIYF. The CDR3 DNA sequence: TGTGCCAGCAGCTTAACAGAGAACTCTGGAAACACCATATATTTT.

This clonotype was counted between two and nine times. V is TRBV12-3 or TRBV12-4 and J is TRBJ1-2; D is unclear. This CDR3 is built from 13 residues. Trimming left V 7 bases short and J 4 bases short, with 13 bases between. Here the CDR3 DNA reads TGTGCCAGCAAAGAGGGTCCGGGCTATGGCTACACCTTC. Translation: CASKEGPGYGYTF.

The chain links TRBV6-5 to TRBJ2-5; TRBD2 might be the D (5 bases). From germline, CDR1 is MNHEY and CDR2 SVGAGI. The V end was cut by 2 bases, the J end by 10 bases, with 20 bases between. This CDR3 region has 15 residues. CDR3 sequence (DNA): TGTGCCAGCAGTTACGCGCCGGGCCATCCAGAGGGCCAGTACTTC. It translates to CASSYAPGHPEGQYF.

This clonotype was seen more than once but under ten times. The rearrangement uses TRBV27 and TRBJ2-1, with D possibly being TRBD2 (5 bases). V gave up 1 base and J gave up 3 bases, with 7 bases separating them. CDR3 length: 14 residues. The germline CDR1 and CDR2 sequences are MNHEY and SMNVEV (reference sequence). For the CDR3, the DNA is TGTGCCAGCAGTTTATATGCGGGCTACAATGAGCAGTTCTTC. It specifies CASSLYAGYNEQFF.

The gene calls are TRBV5-5 and TRBJ2-1; 8 bases map to TRBD2. Looked up from germline, CDR1 is SGHKS and CDR2 is YYEKEE (reference sequence). With V trimmed by 4 bases and J by 4 bases, 10 bases remained unmatched. The CDR3 spans 16 residues. CDR3 loop: CASSPWDGGEYNEQFF. The DNA for the CDR3 is TGTGCCAGCAGCCCCTGGGACGGGGGGGAATACAATGAGCAGTTCTTC.

This clonotype was detected only a few times. The V call is TRBV12-3 or TRBV12-4, the J call TRBJ1-2; 7 nucleotides line up with TRBD1. V gave up 4 bases and J gave up 7 bases; unmatched junction bases: 12. The CDR3 extends over 15 amino acids. The CDR3 reads CASSSTSDRVGGYTF. The CDR3 DNA reads TGTGCCAGCAGTTCAACCTCCGACAGGGTTGGTGGCTACACCTTC.

This chain connects TRBV10-3 to TRBJ2-7, with a possible D match to TRBD1 (5 bases). The CDR3 covers 17 residues. Trimming took 5 bases from V and 3 from J, leaving 23 bases between them. The germline V gene encodes CDR1 ENHRY and CDR2 SYGVKD. CDR3 nucleotide sequence: TGTGCCATCAGTAACTTTGGTATGGCAGGGCAATTCTACGAGCAGTACTTC. Its translation: CAISNFGMAGQFYEQYF.

This sequence joins TRBV10-3 and TRBJ1-5; D possibly corresponds to TRBD1 (5 bases). Germline values: CDR1 ENHRY, CDR2 SYGVKD. With 3 bases removed from V and 11 bases from J, the gap between germline ends came to 17 bases. The CDR3 runs to 14 residues. This chain's CDR3 is CAISEGEHLESQHF. The CDR3 region has the DNA TGTGCCATCAGTGAAGGGGAACACCTCGAGTCCCAGCATTTT.

This clonotype was found many times. The chain is built from TRBV19 and TRBJ2-1; D tentatively reads TRBD1 or TRBD2 (5 bases each). Germline values: CDR1 LNHDA, CDR2 SQIVND (reference sequence). Trimming cost V 1 base and J 6 bases, with 13 bases left between them. This CDR3 is 15 amino acids long. The chain's CDR3 is CASSIAPGGSNEQFF. Here the CDR3 DNA reads TGTGCCAGTAGTATAGCCCCTGGGGGATCCAATGAGCAGTTCTTC. Filled out from reference TRBV19 and TRBJ2-1, the complete variable domain reads DGGITQSPKYLFRKEGQNVTLSCEQNLNHDAMYWYRQDPGQGLRLIYYSQIVNDFQKGDIAEGYSVSREKKESFPLTVTSAQKNPTAFYLCASSIAPGGSNEQFFGPGTRLTVL.

There are a few counts of this clonotype. J is TRBJ2-5 and V is TRBV28; D remains unclear. V lost 0 bases to trimming and J lost 4 bases, with 6 bases between them. CDR1 is MDHEN and CDR2 is SYDVKM in the germline V gene. The CDR3 extends over 13 amino acids. As DNA, the CDR3 is TGTGCCAGCAGTTTATGGTCAGGAGAGACCCAGTACTTC. Residues: CASSLWSGETQYF.

This clonotype was observed a few times. This chain uses TRBV28 with TRBJ2-1; TRBD1 might be the D (6 bases). V dropped 2 bases and J dropped 3 bases, with 8 bases sitting between them. Germline CDR1 reads MDHEN; CDR2 reads SYDVKM. The CDR3 has 14 amino acids. CDR3 residues: CASSLGTLYNEQFF. CDR3 DNA: TGTGCCAGCAGTTTAGGGACACTCTACAATGAGCAGTTCTTC.

This clonotype came up a few times. The rearrangement uses TRBV5-5 and TRBJ2-3; D is unresolved. The CDR3 loop spans 16 amino acids. V dropped 4 bases and J dropped 1 base, with 16 bases sitting between them. Per the germline V gene, CDR1 is SGHKS and CDR2 is YYEKEE (reference sequence). This CDR3 reads CASSPPLWYGTDTQYF. The CDR3 coding sequence is TGTGCCAGCAGCCCTCCCCTATGGTACGGCACAGATACGCAGTATTTT.

V and J are TRBV20-1 and TRBJ2-5, with D hard to call. CDR1 and CDR2 from the germline V gene are DFQATT and SNEGSKA (reference sequence). The CDR3 runs to 12 residues. The ends were cut back, 3 bases at V and 0 bases at J, with 5 bases in the middle. The CDR3 reads CSASAYQETQYF. The CDR3, as DNA: TGCAGTGCTAGCGCGTACCAAGAGACCCAGTACTTC.

This clonotype has ten or more counts. The chain recombines TRBV12-3 or TRBV12-4 with TRBJ2-1; D perhaps matches TRBD1 (6 bases). Trimming pared 5 bases from V and 7 bases from J, leaving 18 bases between. The CDR3 contains 15 residues. The CDR3 protein is CASSRAGTKGNEQFF. CDR3 nucleotide sequence: TGTGCCAGCAGTAGAGCCGGGACAAAGGGGAATGAGCAGTTCTTC.

The rearrangement uses TRBV12-3 or TRBV12-4 and TRBJ2-4, with D possibly matching TRBD1 (6 bases). The CDR3 consists of 14 residues. Trimming pared 3 bases from V and 4 bases from J, leaving 10 bases between. Here the CDR3 DNA reads TGTGCCAGCAGTTTTTCCGGACAGAAAAACATTCAGTACTTC. It translates to CASSFSGQKNIQYF.

This chain joins TRBV5-1 and TRBJ1-4, with 8 bases identical to TRBD1. J lost 3 bases, V lost 4 bases, and 5 bases had no gene match. Per germline, CDR1 SGHRS and CDR2 YFSETQ. The CDR3 is 15 amino acids. The CDR3 loop reads CASSAGQGSNEKLFF. For the CDR3, the DNA is TGCGCCAGCAGCGCCGGACAGGGATCTAATGAAAAACTGTTTTTT. The variable domain in full, completed from reference TRBV5-1 and TRBJ1-4, reads KAGVTQTPRYLIKTRGQQVTLSCSPISGHRSVSWYQQTPGQGLQFLFEYFSETQRNKGNFPGRFSGRQFSNSRSEMNVSTLELGDSALYLCASSAGQGSNEKLFFGSGTQLSVL.

The genes are TRBV7-3 and TRBJ1-1; 8 positions match TRBD1. The CDR3 contains 13 residues. Trimming removed 5 bases from V and 7 bases from J; junction bases left unmatched: 6. CDR1 and CDR2 from the germline V gene are SGHTA and FQGTGA. The CDR3: CASSPQGAFEAFF. The CDR3 DNA reads TGTGCCAGCAGCCCTCAGGGGGCCTTTGAAGCTTTCTTT.

The CDR3 region has the DNA TGTGCCAGCAGTTTATCCTCGTGGACAGGGATTTCACCCCTCCACTTT. Its translation is CASSLSSWTGISPLHF. The rearrangement uses TRBV12-3 or TRBV12-4 and TRBJ1-6, with 8 positions matching TRBD1. V lost 2 bases to trimming and J lost 9 bases; unmatched junction nucleotides: 9. The CDR3 length is 16 residues.

The genes are TRBV7-4 and TRBJ1-1, with unresolved D. Germline values: CDR1 SGHVT, CDR2 SQSDAQ. V was shortened by 0 bases and J by 5 bases, with 10 bases between the two germline ends. This CDR3 comprises 14 residues. The CDR3 nucleotides read TGTGCCAGCAGCTTAGCTGCCCCGGGTACTGAAGCTTTCTTT. It yields the protein CASSLAAPGTEAFF.

The V call is TRBV24-1, the J call TRBJ2-3; D unresolved. The germline V gene encodes CDR1 KGHDR and CDR2 SFDVKD. V was clipped by 4 bases and J by 2 bases, with 9 bases between them. The CDR3 is 14 amino acids. The CDR3 DNA reads as TGTGCCACCAGTGACCGAAGCGCCACAGATACGCAGTATTTT. Translating it yields CATSDRSATDTQYF.

This chain joins TRBV12-3 or TRBV12-4 and TRBJ2-5; TRBD1 agrees at 8 bases. CDR3 length: 16 amino acids. V lost 7 bases to trimming and J lost 5 bases; unmatched junction nucleotides: 15. CDR3 sequence (DNA): TGTGCCAGCACTTCTAATTCAGGGGGCGGAGGGGAGACCCAGTACTTC. Its protein is CASTSNSGGGGETQYF.

The chain carries TRBV7-9 and TRBJ1-2; 9 nucleotides line up with TRBD1. J lost 3 bases, V lost 1 base, and 18 bases had no gene match. This CDR3 spans 20 amino acids. CDR1 and CDR2 from the germline V gene are SEHNR and FQNEAQ (reference sequence). The CDR3 DNA reads TGTGCCAGCAGCTTAGAGGGTATCCGTTTGGACAGGGGTCTTGACTATGGCTACACCTTC. This translates into CASSLEGIRLDRGLDYGYTF.

This clonotype has more than one count but fewer than ten. The chain carries TRBV27 and TRBJ2-7, with D tentatively TRBD1 or TRBD2 (6 bases each). With 0 bases removed from V and 4 bases from J, the gap between germline ends came to 13 bases. This CDR3 is 15 amino acids long. Germline-derived CDR1 and CDR2 are MNHEY and SMNVEV (reference sequence). The CDR3 DNA sequence: TGTGCCAGCAGTTTATCGGGCGGGACACAATACGAGCAGTACGTC. Translating it yields CASSLSGGTQYEQYV.

This clonotype was counted a single time. This chain links TRBV27 with TRBJ2-3; 7 nucleotides align to TRBD1. The CDR3 consists of 15 residues. CDR1 is MNHEY and CDR2 is SMNVEV in the germline V gene (reference sequence). The trim removed 6 bases at V and 4 bases at J, leaving 10 bases unmatched. The CDR3 region has the DNA TGTGCCAGCAGCCTTTTAGGGGGCGACCCAGATACGCAGTATTTT. Residues: CASSLLGGDPDTQYF.

The chain links TRBV5-3 to TRBJ1-1; tentatively, D is TRBD1 (5 bases). TRBV5-3 is reported as an ORF; its role is uncertain. There are 14 residues in the CDR3. V dropped 8 bases and J dropped 4 bases, with 18 bases sitting between them. This CDR3 reads CASTVGQGFTEAFF. In nucleotides, the CDR3 is TGTGCCAGCACCGTGGGGCAGGGTTTCACTGAAGCTTTCTTT.

With respect to this clonotype: A junction end diverges from the germline sequence, so it may reflect a read error. The chain links TRBV7-6 to TRBJ1-5; no firm D call. This CDR3 spans 14 amino acids. The germline V gene has CDR1 SGHVS and CDR2 FNYEAQ. CDR3 bases: TGTGCTAGCAGCCCCGCGGACAGCAATCAGCCCCAGCATTTT. Translating gives CASSPADSNQPQHF. The variable domain in full, with the rest retrieved from reference TRBV7-6 and TRBJ1-5, is GAGVSQSPRYKVTKRGQDVALRCDPISGHVSLYWYRQALGQGPEFLTYFNYEAQQDKSGLPNDRFSAERPEGSISTLTIQRTEQRDSAMYRCASSPADSNQPQHFGDGTRLSIL.

This sequence joins TRBV5-6 and TRBJ2-1; 11 nucleotides align to TRBD2. This CDR3 comprises 16 residues. V shed 3 bases, J shed 2 bases, and the junction held 4 bases outside the gene matches. CDR1 is SGHDT, CDR2 YYEEEE, per germline. The CDR3 coding sequence is TGTGCCAGCAGCTCGACTAGCGGGGCCACCTACAATGAGCAGTTCTTC. Encoded protein: CASSSTSGATYNEQFF.